These 27 T cell receptor beta chains originate from one sample sequenced in a study of blood T cell repertoires in COVID-19. Produced via immunoSEQ multiplex PCR; TCRdb's table is partial and in-frame only. This table holds approximately 160,000 clones, over 85% found once. Sample: peripheral blood. All receptors come from a woman in her fifties or sixties with COVID-19, enrolled during active disease.

The chain employs TRBV28 and TRBJ1-1; the D gene is possibly TRBD1 (6 bases). V lost 3 bases, J lost 5 bases, and 19 bases lay in between. Germline CDR1 and CDR2: MDHEN and SYDVKM. CDR3 length: 16 amino acids. The CDR3 DNA reads TGTGCCAGCAGTTTTGACCGGGGGGCGCTATCGACTGAAGCTTTCTTT. Residues: CASSFDRGALSTEAFF.

The gene calls are TRBV6-4 and TRBJ2-1; 10 bases are a match to TRBD2. CDR3 size: 16 residues. Trimming removed 0 bases from V and 5 bases from J; junction bases left unmatched: 4. Germline V gene sequence: CDR1 MRHNA, CDR2 SNTAGT. The CDR3 protein is CASSDSISGGHNEQFF. CDR3 bases: TGTGCCAGCAGTGACTCGATTAGCGGGGGGCACAATGAGCAGTTCTTC.

The rearrangement joins TRBV9 to TRBJ1-3; D might be TRBD1 (6 bases). This CDR3 region has 15 residues. V was cut by 3 bases and J by 3 bases, with 13 bases left in between. The germline V gene encodes CDR1 SGDLS and CDR2 YYNGEE. The CDR3 nucleotides are TGTGCCAGCAGCGCCCACAGGGAAGTTGGAAACACCATATATTTT. This sequence encodes CASSAHREVGNTIYF. The variable domain in full, with the rest retrieved from reference TRBV9 and TRBJ1-3, is DSGVTQTPKHLITATGQRVTLRCSPRSGDLSVYWYQQSLDQGLQFLIQYYNGEERAKGNILERFSAQQFPDLHSELNLSSLELGDSALYFCASSAHREVGNTIYFGEGSWLTVV.

This chain connects TRBV18 to TRBJ1-1, with D possibly matching TRBD1 (5 bases). Germline V gene lookup returns CDR1 KGHSH and CDR2 LQKENI. Trimming cost V 5 bases and J 1 base, with 5 bases left between them. The CDR3 extends over 12 amino acids. The CDR3 sequence: CASSDRNTEAFF. The CDR3 region has the DNA TGTGCCAGCTCAGACAGGAACACTGAAGCTTTCTTT.

This clone was observed once. This chain connects TRBV5-4 to TRBJ1-4; 7 nucleotides agree with TRBD1. CDR1 is SGHNT, CDR2 YYREEE, per germline (reference sequence). The V segment lost 5 bases and the J segment 7 bases; nucleotides outside the gene matches: 2. The CDR3 has 12 amino acids. The CDR3 loop is CASRHRGEKLFF. The CDR3 DNA reads TGTGCCAGCAGGCACAGGGGTGAAAAACTGTTTTTT.

V is TRBV28 and J is TRBJ1-6, with a weak D call TRBD1 (6 bases). V lost 4 bases, J lost 9 bases, and 22 bases lay in between. The V gene's germline CDR1 is MDHEN and CDR2 SYDVKM. This CDR3 is built from 17 residues. The CDR3 is CASSSPRGGGLTSPLHF. CDR3 bases: TGTGCCAGCAGTTCCCCCAGGGGTGGGGGATTAACTTCACCCCTCCACTTT.

The chain couples TRBV9 to TRBJ2-7; 7 bases are a match to TRBD1. The CDR3 consists of 15 residues. The J segment lost 5 bases and the V segment lost 4 bases, leaving 12 bases of the junction unmatched. The germline V gene has CDR1 SGDLS and CDR2 YYNGEE. CDR3 coding DNA: TGTGCCAGCAGCCTCCAGGGGGTGGTGGGACACGAGCAGTACTTC. Protein product: CASSLQGVVGHEQYF.

The gene calls are TRBV5-1 and TRBJ2-1; TRBD1 matches 7 bases. The CDR3 extends over 14 amino acids. From germline, CDR1 is SGHRS and CDR2 YFSETQ. J was trimmed by 9 bases and V by 0 bases; bases with no gene match: 6. CDR3: CASSLGQGDGEQFF. CDR3 nucleotide sequence: TGCGCCAGCAGCTTGGGGCAGGGGGATGGTGAGCAGTTCTTC.

The sample holds a few counts of this clone. J is TRBJ2-7 and V is TRBV19; no clear D gene. The V end was cut by 4 bases, the J end by 2 bases, with 3 bases between. Per the germline V gene, CDR1 is LNHDA and CDR2 is SQIVND (reference sequence). The CDR3 extends over 11 amino acids. The CDR3 sequence is CASSTAYEQYF. The DNA of the CDR3 is TGTGCCAGTAGTACAGCCTACGAGCAGTACTTC. Using reference TRBV19 and TRBJ2-7 for the parts outside the CDR3, the full variable domain is DGGITQSPKYLFRKEGQNVTLSCEQNLNHDAMYWYRQDPGQGLRLIYYSQIVNDFQKGDIAEGYSVSREKKESFPLTVTSAQKNPTAFYLCASSTAYEQYFGPGTRLTVT.

The chain employs TRBV6-2 or TRBV6-3 and TRBJ1-5; TRBD1 is a possible D gene (6 bases). CDR3 length equals 15 residues. Germline-derived CDR1 and CDR2 are MNHEY and SVGEGT. Between the trimmed V and J ends, which lost 1 base and 1 base, there was a span of 8 bases. In DNA, the CDR3 is TGTGCCAGCAGTTACTTGGACAGAAGCAATCAGCCCCAGCATTTT. Amino acid sequence: CASSYLDRSNQPQHF.

The chain has TRBV15 and TRBJ2-1; D may be TRBD2 (6 bases). CDR1 is LNHNV, CDR2 YYDKDF, per germline (reference sequence). This CDR3 is 15 amino acids long. Trimming cost V 5 bases and J 6 bases, with 17 bases left between them. The CDR3 spells CATSSLGREFNEQFF. The CDR3 region has the DNA TGTGCCACCAGCTCCCTTGGGCGGGAATTCAATGAGCAGTTCTTC.

The chain combines TRBV14 with TRBJ2-1, with TRBD2 matching 7 bases. CDR1 is SGHDN, CDR2 FVKESK, per germline. This CDR3 is 14 amino acids long. After removal of 1 base from V and 5 bases from J, the junction contained 2 bases not matched to a gene. CDR3 residues: CASSQGTRHNEQFF. CDR3 in DNA: TGTGCCAGCAGCCAAGGGACTAGGCACAATGAGCAGTTCTTC. The full variable domain, completed using reference TRBV14 and TRBJ2-1, is EAGVTQFPSHSVIEKGQTVTLRCDPISGHDNLYWYRRVMGKEIKFLLHFVKESKQDESGMPNNRFLAERTGGTYSTLKVQPAELEDSGVYFCASSQGTRHNEQFFGPGTRLTVL.

The chain is built from TRBV15 and TRBJ1-2; D is possibly TRBD1 (6 bases). The CDR3 length is 14 residues. Germline-derived CDR1 and CDR2 are LNHNV and YYDKDF (reference sequence). Trimming took off 0 bases at V and 9 bases at J, with 14 bases between the two ends. CDR3 region: CATSRDRGSSSYTF. The CDR3 DNA sequence: TGTGCCACCAGCAGAGACAGGGGTAGCTCGAGCTACACCTTC.

The chain joins TRBV25-1 to TRBJ2-7; D is undetermined. V dropped 4 bases and J dropped 1 base, with 5 bases sitting between them. Germline CDR1 and CDR2: MGHDK and SYGVNS. The CDR3 totals 12 residues. Here the CDR3 reads CASSGHSYEQYF. CDR3 nucleotide sequence: TGTGCCAGCAGTGGACATTCCTACGAGCAGTACTTC.

With regard to this clone: Compared with germline, one end of the junction differs, possibly owing to a read error. The chain employs TRBV7-2 and TRBJ2-7; 14 bases agree with TRBD2. CDR1 and CDR2 from the germline V gene are SGHTA and FQGNSA. This CDR3 has 13 amino acids. In DNA, the CDR3 is TGTGCCAGCAGCTCCTCGGGACTAGCGGGGGCCCTCTTC. As protein: CASSSSGLAGALF.

The V call is TRBV7-2, the J call TRBJ1-4; TRBD1 aligns across 7 bases. The CDR3 is 15 residues long. Germline CDR1 reads SGHTA; CDR2 reads FQGNSA. J gave up 8 bases and V 5 bases, and 11 bases lay outside the gene matches. This chain's CDR3 is CASSPAGGWREKLFF. As DNA, the CDR3 is TGTGCCAGCAGCCCAGCAGGGGGATGGAGGGAAAAACTGTTTTTT. Combining the CDR3 with reference TRBV7-2 and TRBJ1-4 gives the whole variable domain GAGVSQSPSNKVTEKGKDVELRCDPISGHTALYWYRQSLGQGLEFLIYFQGNSAPDKSGLPSDRFSAERTGGSVSTLTIQRTQQEDSAVYLCASSPAGGWREKLFFGSGTQLSVL.

The gene calls are TRBV6-2 or TRBV6-3 and TRBJ1-6; 7 nucleotides match TRBD1. Germline V CDR1 and CDR2: MNHEY, SVGEGT. The CDR3 runs 15 residues. The J segment lost 7 bases and the V segment lost 5 bases, leaving 8 bases of the junction unmatched. In nucleotides, the CDR3 is TGTGCCAGCAGTGCCCGACAGGGACTGAATTCACCCCTCCACTTT. This translates into CASSARQGLNSPLHF.

The chain couples TRBV29-1 to TRBJ1-1; 9 nucleotides match TRBD1. This CDR3 is 13 amino acids long. The V segment lost 7 bases and the J segment 1 base; nucleotides outside the gene matches: 4. Germline V gene data show CDR1 as SQVTM and CDR2 as ANQGSEA. Here the CDR3 reads CSASQGANTEAFF. The DNA for the CDR3 is TGCAGCGCTTCACAGGGGGCGAACACTGAAGCTTTCTTT.

The chain couples TRBV27 to TRBJ2-3; no firm D call. The CDR3 covers 13 residues. Trimming pared 3 bases from V and 1 base from J, leaving 5 bases between. CDR1 is MNHEY and CDR2 is SMNVEV in the germline V gene (reference sequence). As DNA, the CDR3 is TGTGCCAGCAGTTTTTCGGGCACAGATACGCAGTATTTT. Protein sequence: CASSFSGTDTQYF.

The genes are TRBV4-1 and TRBJ1-2; possible D gene TRBD1, 5 bases. V lost 4 bases to trimming and J lost 2 bases, with 17 bases between them. The CDR3 totals 16 residues. Germline V CDR1 and CDR2: MGHRA, YSYEKL. The CDR3 is CASSPGQGSRNYGYTF. CDR3 nucleotide sequence: TGCGCCAGCAGCCCCGGGCAGGGTAGTAGAAACTATGGCTACACCTTC.

The rearrangement uses TRBV28 and TRBJ2-5, with 7 bases that match TRBD1. The V gene's germline CDR1 is MDHEN and CDR2 SYDVKM. Trimming cost V 3 bases and J 2 bases; bases outside gene matches: 0. This CDR3 comprises 13 residues. The CDR3 reads CASSLGQQETQYF. CDR3 sequence (DNA): TGTGCCAGCAGTTTGGGACAGCAAGAGACCCAGTACTTC.

As regards this clone: The sample holds other DNA sequences that translate to the same CDR3. The chain is built from TRBV19 and TRBJ1-5; D is possibly TRBD1 (6 bases). V was clipped by 4 bases and J by 1 base, with 8 bases between them. Germline CDR1 and CDR2: LNHDA and SQIVND (reference sequence). This CDR3 has 14 amino acids. The CDR3: CASSTQGSNQPQHF. The CDR3 nucleotides read TGTGCCAGTAGTACCCAGGGGAGCAATCAGCCCCAGCATTTT.

The chain uses TRBV27 and TRBJ1-1; 11 bases agree with TRBD1. CDR3 length: 14 amino acids. V shed 4 bases and J 4 bases; nucleotides not matched to a gene: 2. Germline loops: CDR1 MNHEY, CDR2 SMNVEV (reference sequence). The CDR3 region is CASSSGTGGTEAFF. CDR3 sequence (DNA): TGTGCCAGCAGTTCCGGGACAGGGGGCACTGAAGCTTTCTTT.

The genes are TRBV9 and TRBJ1-2; D is perhaps TRBD1 (6 bases). V lost 3 bases to trimming and J lost 3 bases, with 12 bases between them. This CDR3 contains 14 residues. Germline CDR1 and CDR2: SGDLS and YYNGEE. CDR3 sequence (DNA): TGTGCCAGCAGCGGATGGGGGCAGGACTATGGCTACACCTTC. Encoded protein: CASSGWGQDYGYTF. Using reference TRBV9 and TRBJ1-2 for the parts outside the CDR3, the full variable domain is DSGVTQTPKHLITATGQRVTLRCSPRSGDLSVYWYQQSLDQGLQFLIQYYNGEERAKGNILERFSAQQFPDLHSELNLSSLELGDSALYFCASSGWGQDYGYTFGSGTRLTVV.

This chain joins TRBV7-9 and TRBJ2-7, with TRBD2 matching over 8 bases. The length of the CDR3 is 16 residues. The V gene end was trimmed by 5 bases and the J gene end by 3 bases; junction bases not matched to a gene: 12. CDR1 and CDR2 (germline): SEHNR, FQNEAQ (reference sequence). CDR3 nucleotide sequence: TGTGCCAGCAGCGACACCCGGGCGCGGGGGGACTACGAGCAGTACTTC. Its translation is CASSDTRARGDYEQYF.

The rearrangement links TRBV7-9 to TRBJ2-3; TRBD2 agrees at 10 bases. Losses at the gene ends were 2 bases for V and 2 bases for J; bases not matched to a gene: 4. The CDR3 length is 16 residues. Germline CDR1 and CDR2: SEHNR and FQNEAQ (reference sequence). The CDR3 loop is CASSLNSGGLTDTQYF. CDR3 nucleotides: TGTGCCAGCAGCTTAAATAGCGGGGGGCTCACAGATACGCAGTATTTT.

As DNA, the CDR3 is TGCGCCAGCAACATGCGGGAGCTGTCGACTGAAGCTTTCTTT. Translation: CASNMRELSTEAFF. The rearrangement links TRBV5-1 to TRBJ1-1; no firm D call. Between the trimmed V and J ends, which lost 6 bases and 5 bases, there was a span of 17 bases. Germline V gives CDR1 SGHRS, CDR2 YFSETQ. The CDR3 contains 14 residues.